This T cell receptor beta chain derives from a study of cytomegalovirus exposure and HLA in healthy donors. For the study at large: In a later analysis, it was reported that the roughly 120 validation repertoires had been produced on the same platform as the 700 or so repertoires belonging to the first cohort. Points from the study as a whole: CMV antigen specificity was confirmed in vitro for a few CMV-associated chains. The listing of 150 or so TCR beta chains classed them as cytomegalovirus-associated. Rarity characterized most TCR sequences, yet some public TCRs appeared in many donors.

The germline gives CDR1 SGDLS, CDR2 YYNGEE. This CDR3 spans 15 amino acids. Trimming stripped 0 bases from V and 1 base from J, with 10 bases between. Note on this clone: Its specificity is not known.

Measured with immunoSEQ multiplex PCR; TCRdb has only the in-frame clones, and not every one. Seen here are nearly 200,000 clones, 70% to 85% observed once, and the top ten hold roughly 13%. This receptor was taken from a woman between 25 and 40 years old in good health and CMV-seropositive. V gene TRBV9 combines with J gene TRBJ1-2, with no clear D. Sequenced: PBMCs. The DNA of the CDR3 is TGTGCCAGCAGCGTAGGTTTCAGTTTTAACTATGGCTACACCTTC. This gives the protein CASSVGFSFNYGYTF. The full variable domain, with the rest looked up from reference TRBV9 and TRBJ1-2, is DSGVTQTPKHLITATGQRVTLRCSPRSGDLSVYWYQQSLDQGLQFLIQYYNGEERAKGNILERFSAQQFPDLHSELNLSSLELGDSALYFCASSVGFSFNYGYTFGSGTRLTVV.